This is a list of T cell receptor beta chains from one sample in a study of blood T cell repertoires in COVID-19. Generated by immunoSEQ multiplex PCR, the TCRdb table keeps only in-frame clones and is missing some. The data hold 150,000 to 200,000 clones, with roughly 86% observed a single time. Sequencing was done on a sample of peripheral blood. The receptor set was obtained from an older man with acute or convalescent COVID-19. Each CDR3 is given with its conserved first and last residue. D genes are given only for firm matches. Size is omitted from some rows. Given values are once, few, many or a class for expanded clones.

TRBD1	TRBV9	TRBJ1-2	.	TGTGCCAGCACCAAGAGGGGGCATTATTATGGCTACACCTTC	CASTKRGHYYGYTF
TRBD2	TRBV18	TRBJ2-3	.	TGTGCCAGCTCCTGGGGAGGGGGCACAGATACGCAGTATTTT	CASSWGGGTDTQYF
.	TRBV19	TRBJ2-4	.	TGTGCCAGTAGTATGGCAGGATCAGCCAAAAACATTCAGTACTTC	CASSMAGSAKNIQYF
TRBD1	TRBV9	TRBJ1-4	.	TGTGCCAGCAGCGTTCCGGGACAGGGAGAGGAAAAACTGTTTTTT	CASSVPGQGEEKLFF
.	TRBV9	TRBJ2-5	once	TGTGCCAGCAGCCCCTCAACTCACCCGGGGACCCAGTACTTC	CASSPSTHPGTQYF
TRBD1	TRBV5-4	TRBJ1-4	.	TGTGCCAGCAGCTCCAGGGGGGAGGAAAAACTGTTTTTT	CASSSRGEEKLFF
.	TRBV24-1	TRBJ1-1	few	TGTGCCACACAGGACAGCTTAGTGAACACTGAAGCTTTCTTT	CATQDSLVNTEAFF
TRBD2	TRBV7-8	TRBJ2-1	few	TGTGCCAGCAGCCCGAGTGGGCTAGCGGGGAGGAATGAGCAGTTCTTC	CASSPSGLAGRNEQFF
.	TRBV24-1	TRBJ2-1	once	TGTGCCACCAGTCCAGGTGGGTACAGAATCTCCTACAATGAGCAGTTCTTC	CATSPGGYRISYNEQFF
.	TRBV7-2	TRBJ2-1	.	TGTGCCAGCAGCCCCCGACTAGTCCCCCGTGAGCAGTTCTTC	CASSPRLVPREQFF
.	TRBV6-2/TRBV6-3	TRBJ2-5	.	TGTGCCAGCAGTTACGGAACAGGGAGGGGGCAAGAGACCCAGTACTTC	CASSYGTGRGQETQYF
.	TRBV5-1	TRBJ2-7	.	TGCGCCAGCAGCTTGGGAGTTCAACTTTACGAGCAGTACTTC	CASSLGVQLYEQYF
.	TRBV7-9	TRBJ2-7	.	TGTGCCAGCAGCTTAGCCTCAGACAGGCGATCCTCCTACGAGCAGTACTTC	CASSLASDRRSSYEQYF
TRBD2	TRBV5-4	TRBJ2-7	once	TGTGCCAGCAGCACCGGGACTAGCGGGACCAATGAGCAGTACTTC	CASSTGTSGTNEQYF
TRBD1	TRBV2	TRBJ1-1	.	TGTGCCAGCAGCGGACAGGGCCGGTACACTGAAGCTTTCTTT	CASSGQGRYTEAFF
TRBD1	TRBV7-2	TRBJ1-2	.	TGTGCCAGCAGCTACGGCCAGACAGGGGGCTATGGCTACACCTTC	CASSYGQTGGYGYTF
.	TRBV6-5	TRBJ1-4	.	TGTGCCAGCAGTTACGGCGGGGGTAGGGAAAAACTGTTTTTT	CASSYGGGREKLFF